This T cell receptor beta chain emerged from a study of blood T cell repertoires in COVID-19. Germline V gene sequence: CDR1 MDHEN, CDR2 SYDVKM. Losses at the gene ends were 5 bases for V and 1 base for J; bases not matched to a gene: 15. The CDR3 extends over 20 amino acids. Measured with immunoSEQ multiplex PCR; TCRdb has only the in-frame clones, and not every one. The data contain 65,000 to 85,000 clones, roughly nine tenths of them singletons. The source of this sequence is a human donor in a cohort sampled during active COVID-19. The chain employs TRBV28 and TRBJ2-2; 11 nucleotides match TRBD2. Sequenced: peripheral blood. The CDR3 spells CASSPRRGTGTSGNTGELFF. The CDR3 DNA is TGTGCCAGCAGTCCGAGACGGGGAACCGGGACTAGCGGGAACACCGGGGAGCTGTTTTTT.